This entry concerns a single T cell receptor beta chain. The antigen is undetermined. The record originates from a study of beta chain features in type 1 diabetes. General study results and limits: When Type 1 diabetes patients were examined, their TCRB CDR3s proved moderately but significantly shorter in all four CD4+ subsets.

Isolated RNA was reverse transcribed in full, so expressed TCRB transcripts were sequenced. Sequencing was performed with immunoSEQ multiplex PCR; in TCRdb, only in-frame clones are kept and a portion is missing. Of a few hundred thousand clones detected, approximately 9.9% appear once; the ten largest clones hold roughly 0.014%. The germline V gene encodes CDR1 KGHSH and CDR2 LQKENI. With 4 bases clipped from V and 3 bases from J, the junction kept 8 bases outside the gene matches. This CDR3 comprises 16 residues. Donors underwent one heparinised blood draw, about 120 mL on average. Sorting gave populations that all exceeded 98% purity.

Sequenced sample: naive CD4+ T cells from blood. The sequence was collected from a woman in her thirties in good health. The V gene is TRBV18, the J gene TRBJ2-2; 7 positions agree with TRBD1. This CDR3 reads CASSLQGQQDTGELFF. The CDR3 coding sequence is TGTGCCAGCTCACTTCAGGGACAGCAGGACACCGGGGAGCTGTTTTTT.